This T cell receptor beta chain was found in a study of blood T cell repertoires in COVID-19. Study-wide background: PBMCs, B-cell-depleted T cells, or T cells were the source of the cDNA or gDNA that made up the material.

Patients from Seattle were sampled longitudinally, starting during active infection. Methods used by the authors: Scientists estimated how many nucleated cells there were by amplifying reference gene primers. TCRdb keeps only in-frame clones here, not all; method: immunoSEQ multiplex PCR. That table supplies the V and J calls and clone size; D and trimming were determined from the DNA. The sample has about 340,000 clones, around 88% seen once. The CDR3 is made up of 16 amino acids. J was trimmed by 6 bases and V by 3 bases; bases with no gene match: 8. CDR1 and CDR2 (germline): SGHTA, FQGTGA. Sequencing input: peripheral blood. This TCR came from a woman between 55 and 75 years old with COVID-19, enrolled during active disease. The gene calls are TRBV7-3 and TRBJ2-2, with 9 nucleotides matching TRBD1. The DNA for the CDR3 is TGTGCCAGCAGCTTGCCCCCGGGACAGGGATCCGGGGAGCTGTTTTTT. Its translation: CASSLPPGQGSGELFF.